This T cell receptor beta chain was identified during a study of blood T cell repertoires in COVID-19. At the level of the study: Acute and convalescent COVID-19 specimens originated in the United States, Italy and Spain. The analysed material was cDNA or gDNA that came from T cells, B-cell-depleted T cells, or PBMCs.

CDR1 is SNHLY, CDR2 FYNNEI, per germline. V shed 4 bases and J 4 bases; nucleotides not matched to a gene: 6. The CDR3 contains 15 residues. Original analysis: Amplification of reference gene primers was used by the study to estimate nucleated cell counts. The table came from immunoSEQ multiplex PCR; TCRdb's copy has only in-frame clones and leaves some out. Clone size and the V and J calls come from that table; the DNA yielded D and trimming. The repertoire holds a few hundred thousand clones, roughly four fifths seen once, with about 4% in the top ten. V and J are TRBV2 and TRBJ1-2, with 10 bases lining up with TRBD1. This clonotype was sampled from a man aged 30 to 39 with acute COVID-19. The sequenced sample consisted of PBMCs or T cells enriched from blood (not recorded which). CDR3 protein: CASSADRGRSYGYTF. CDR3 coding DNA: TGTGCCAGCAGTGCCGACAGGGGGCGATCCTATGGCTACACCTTC.